The clone carrying this T cell receptor (beta chain) was seen more than once but under ten times. The antigen remains undetermined. Several immunoSEQ 96-well plates shared each subset's DNA, each plate a replicate. Repertoires were generated with immunoSEQ multiplex PCR, while TCRdb's copy carries only in-frame clones and drops some. Among 600,000 to 750,000 clones, roughly 72% were seen once, and the ten largest hold under 2%. Germline loops: CDR1 MNHNS, CDR2 SASEGT. Trimming removed 4 bases from V and 1 base from J; junction bases left unmatched: 3. The CDR3 runs to 14 residues. The data were obtained in a study of shared clonotypes between healthy human individuals. Study context: The donors, a couple of women and a few men, were aged 18 to 49.

General study findings and limits: A few donors showed sharing of around 5.3% of naive CD4 clonotypes.

The material sequenced was memory CD4+ T cells sorted from blood. Subset reported: CD45RA-negative fraction. The receptor comes from a woman in her twenties or thirties in good health. V is TRBV6-1 and J is TRBJ2-7, with TRBD1 matching 8 bases. CDR3 sequence: CASSGQGFSYEQYF. The DNA for the CDR3 is TGTGCCAGCAGTGGACAGGGGTTTTCCTACGAGCAGTACTTC.